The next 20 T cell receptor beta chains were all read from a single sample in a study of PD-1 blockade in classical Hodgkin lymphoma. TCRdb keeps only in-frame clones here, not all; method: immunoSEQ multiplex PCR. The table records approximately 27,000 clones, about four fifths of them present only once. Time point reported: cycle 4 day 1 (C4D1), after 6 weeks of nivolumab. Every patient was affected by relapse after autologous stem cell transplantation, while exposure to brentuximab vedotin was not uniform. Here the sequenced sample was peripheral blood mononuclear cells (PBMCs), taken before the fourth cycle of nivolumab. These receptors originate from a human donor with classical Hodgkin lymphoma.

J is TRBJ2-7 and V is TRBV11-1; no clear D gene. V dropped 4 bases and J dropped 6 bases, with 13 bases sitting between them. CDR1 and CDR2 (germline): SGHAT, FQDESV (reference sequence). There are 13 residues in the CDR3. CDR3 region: CASSSDRRAEQYF. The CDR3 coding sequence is TGTGCCAGCAGCTCTGACCGACGGGCCGAGCAGTACTTC.

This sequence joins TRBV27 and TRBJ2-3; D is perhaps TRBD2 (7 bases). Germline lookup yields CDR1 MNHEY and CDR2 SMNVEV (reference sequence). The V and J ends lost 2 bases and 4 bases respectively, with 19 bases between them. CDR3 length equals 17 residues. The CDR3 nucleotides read TGTGCCAGCAGTTTAGGGGTAGGTGGGGGGGCCGCAGATACGCAGTATTTT. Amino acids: CASSLGVGGGAADTQYF.

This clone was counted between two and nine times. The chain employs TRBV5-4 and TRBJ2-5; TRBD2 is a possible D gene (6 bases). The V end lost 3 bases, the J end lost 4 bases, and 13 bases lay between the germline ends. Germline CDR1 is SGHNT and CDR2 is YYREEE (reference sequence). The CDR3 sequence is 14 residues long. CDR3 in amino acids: CASSSQGGIETQYF. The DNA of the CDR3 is TGTGCCAGCAGCTCCCAGGGAGGAATAGAGACCCAGTACTTC.

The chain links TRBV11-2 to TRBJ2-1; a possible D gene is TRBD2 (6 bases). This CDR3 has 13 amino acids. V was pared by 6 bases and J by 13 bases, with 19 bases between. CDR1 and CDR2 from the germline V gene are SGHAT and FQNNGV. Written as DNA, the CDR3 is TGTGCCAGCAGTCCCCGAACTAGCAGGTTCCAGTTCTTC. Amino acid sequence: CASSPRTSRFQFF.

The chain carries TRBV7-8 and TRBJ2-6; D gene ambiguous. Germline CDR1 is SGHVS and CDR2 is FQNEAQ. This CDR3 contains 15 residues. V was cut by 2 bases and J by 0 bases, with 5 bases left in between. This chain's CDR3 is CASSLKVSGANVLTF. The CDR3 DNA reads TGTGCCAGCAGCTTAAAGGTCTCTGGGGCCAACGTCCTGACTTTC.

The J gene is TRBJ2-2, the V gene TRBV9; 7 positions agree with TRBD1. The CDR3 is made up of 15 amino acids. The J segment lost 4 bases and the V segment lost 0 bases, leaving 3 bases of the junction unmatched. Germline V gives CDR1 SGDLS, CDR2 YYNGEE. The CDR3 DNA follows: TGTGCCAGCAGCGTAGCTGAGGGGGCCACCGGGGAGCTGTTTTTT. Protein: CASSVAEGATGELFF. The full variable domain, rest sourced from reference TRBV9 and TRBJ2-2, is DSGVTQTPKHLITATGQRVTLRCSPRSGDLSVYWYQQSLDQGLQFLIQYYNGEERAKGNILERFSAQQFPDLHSELNLSSLELGDSALYFCASSVAEGATGELFFGEGSRLTVL.

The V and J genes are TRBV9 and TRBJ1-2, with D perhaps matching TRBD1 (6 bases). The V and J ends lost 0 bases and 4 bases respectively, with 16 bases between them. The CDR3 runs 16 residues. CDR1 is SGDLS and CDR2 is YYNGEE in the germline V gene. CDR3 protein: CASSVEITQGGYGYTF. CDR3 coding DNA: TGTGCCAGCAGCGTAGAAATCACACAGGGTGGCTATGGCTACACCTTC.

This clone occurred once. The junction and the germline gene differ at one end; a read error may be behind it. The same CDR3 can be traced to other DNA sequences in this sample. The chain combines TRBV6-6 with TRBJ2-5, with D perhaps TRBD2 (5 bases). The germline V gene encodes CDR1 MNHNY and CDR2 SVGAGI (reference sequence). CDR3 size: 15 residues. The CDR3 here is CASSYSGNRGETQYF. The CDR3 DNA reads TGTGCCAGCAGCTACTCGGGGAACCGCGGAGAGACCCAGTACTTC.

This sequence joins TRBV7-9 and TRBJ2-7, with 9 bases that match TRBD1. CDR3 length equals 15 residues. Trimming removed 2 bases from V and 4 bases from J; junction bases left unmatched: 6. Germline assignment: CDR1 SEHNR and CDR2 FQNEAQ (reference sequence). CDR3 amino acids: CASSLRQGVRYEQYF. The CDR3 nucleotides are TGTGCCAGCAGCTTAAGACAGGGGGTAAGGTACGAGCAGTACTTC. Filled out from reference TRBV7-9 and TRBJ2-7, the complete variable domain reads DTGVSQNPRHKITKRGQNVTFRCDPISEHNRLYWYRQTLGQGPEFLTYFQNEAQLEKSRLLSDRFSAERPKGSFSTLEIQRTEQGDSAMYLCASSLRQGVRYEQYFGPGTRLTVT.

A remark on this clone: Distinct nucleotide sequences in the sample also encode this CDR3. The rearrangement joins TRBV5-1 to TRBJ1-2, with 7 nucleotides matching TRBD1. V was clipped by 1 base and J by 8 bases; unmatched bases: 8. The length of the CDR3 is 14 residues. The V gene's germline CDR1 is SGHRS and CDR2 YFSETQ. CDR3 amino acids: CASSLSSGGRGYTF. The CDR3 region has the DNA TGCGCCAGCAGCTTGTCGTCAGGGGGGCGGGGCTACACCTTC. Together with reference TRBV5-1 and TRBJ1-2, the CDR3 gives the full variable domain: KAGVTQTPRYLIKTRGQQVTLSCSPISGHRSVSWYQQTPGQGLQFLFEYFSETQRNKGNFPGRFSGRQFSNSRSEMNVSTLELGDSALYLCASSLSSGGRGYTFGSGTRLTVV.

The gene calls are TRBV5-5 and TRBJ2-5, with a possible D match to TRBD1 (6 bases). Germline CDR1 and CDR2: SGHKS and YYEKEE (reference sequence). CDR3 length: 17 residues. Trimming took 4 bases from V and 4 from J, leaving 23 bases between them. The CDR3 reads CASSVYIGTGRGETQYF. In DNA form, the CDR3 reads TGTGCCAGCAGCGTGTATATAGGTACAGGGAGAGGAGAGACCCAGTACTTC.

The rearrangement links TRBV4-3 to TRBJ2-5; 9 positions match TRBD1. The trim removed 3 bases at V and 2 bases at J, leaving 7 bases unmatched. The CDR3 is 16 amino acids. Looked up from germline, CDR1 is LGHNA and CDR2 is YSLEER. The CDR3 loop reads CASSQGDRDRQETQYF. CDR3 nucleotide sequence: TGCGCCAGCAGCCAGGGGGACAGGGATCGGCAAGAGACCCAGTACTTC.

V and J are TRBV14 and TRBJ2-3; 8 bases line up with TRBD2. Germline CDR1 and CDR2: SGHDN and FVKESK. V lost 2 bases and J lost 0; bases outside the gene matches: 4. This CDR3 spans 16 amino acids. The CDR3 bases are TGTGCCAGCAGCCAACGGGGGGGCCCGAGCACAGATACGCAGTATTTT. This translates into CASSQRGGPSTDTQYF.

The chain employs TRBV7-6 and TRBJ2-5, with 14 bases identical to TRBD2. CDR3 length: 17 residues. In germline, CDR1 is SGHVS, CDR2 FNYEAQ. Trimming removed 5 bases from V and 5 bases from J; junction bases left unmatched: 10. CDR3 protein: CASSPRLAGGPRETQYF. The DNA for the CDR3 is TGTGCCAGCAGCCCCCGACTAGCGGGGGGGCCGAGGGAGACCCAGTACTTC.

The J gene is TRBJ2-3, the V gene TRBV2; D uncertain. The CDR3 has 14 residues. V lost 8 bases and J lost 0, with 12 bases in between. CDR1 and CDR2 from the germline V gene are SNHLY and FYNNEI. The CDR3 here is CASPGPVSTDTQYF. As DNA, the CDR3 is TGTGCCAGCCCCGGGCCAGTAAGCACAGATACGCAGTATTTT.

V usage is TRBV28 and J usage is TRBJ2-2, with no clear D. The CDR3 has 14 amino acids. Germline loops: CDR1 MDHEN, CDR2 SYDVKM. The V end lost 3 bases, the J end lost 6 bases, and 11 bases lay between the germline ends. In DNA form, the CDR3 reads TGTGCCAGCAGTTTTTTGGGGTGGGCCGGGGAGCTGTTTTTT. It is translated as CASSFLGWAGELFF.

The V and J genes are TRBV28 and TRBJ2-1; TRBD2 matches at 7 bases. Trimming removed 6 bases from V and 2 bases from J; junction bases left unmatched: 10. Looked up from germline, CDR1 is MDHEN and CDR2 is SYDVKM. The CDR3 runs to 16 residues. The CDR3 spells CASRSFSAGAYNEQFF. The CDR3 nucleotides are TGTGCCAGCAGGTCATTTAGCGCGGGGGCCTACAATGAGCAGTTCTTC.

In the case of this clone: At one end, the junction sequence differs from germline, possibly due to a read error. The CDR3: CASSLITSGGAEDF. The CDR3 DNA reads as TGTGCCAGCAGCTTAATTACTAGCGGGGGGGCCGAGGACTTC. The chain joins TRBV7-6 to TRBJ2-5; 13 bases are a match to TRBD2. In germline, CDR1 is SGHVS, CDR2 FNYEAQ. CDR3 length: 14 amino acids.

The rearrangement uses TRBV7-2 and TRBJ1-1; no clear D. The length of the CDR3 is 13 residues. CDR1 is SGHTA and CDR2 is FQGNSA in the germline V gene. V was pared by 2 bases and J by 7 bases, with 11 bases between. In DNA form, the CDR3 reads TGTGCCAGCAGCTTACAACCTGGGGTTGAAGCTTTCTTT. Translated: CASSLQPGVEAFF.

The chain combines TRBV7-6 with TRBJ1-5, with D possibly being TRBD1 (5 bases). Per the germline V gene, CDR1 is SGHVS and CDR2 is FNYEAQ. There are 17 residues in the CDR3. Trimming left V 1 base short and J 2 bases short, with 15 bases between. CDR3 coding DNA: TGTGCCAGCAGCTTAGGAAATTTAAGGGGTGGCAATCAGCCCCAGCATTTT. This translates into CASSLGNLRGGNQPQHF.